Shown below are 16 T cell receptor beta chains from a single sample sequenced in a study of OX40 agonist ivuxolimab in advanced cancers. Here immunoSEQ multiplex PCR was the method, and the copy in TCRdb shows in-frame clones only, minus some. The sample has 76,000 or so clones, 75% to 90% seen once; the top ten hold roughly 6%. Sequences were derived from CD4+ or CD8+ T cells sorted from blood, sampled in a trial of the OX40 agonist ivuxolimab. These receptors were collected from an adult with an advanced solid tumor such as melanoma, head and neck, liver or kidney cancer.

The rearrangement links TRBV18 to TRBJ2-5; possible D gene TRBD2, 6 bases. V was clipped by 0 bases and J by 2 bases, with 10 bases between them. Per germline, CDR1 KGHSH and CDR2 LQKENI. The CDR3 consists of 15 residues. The chain's CDR3 is CASSPPGGPQETQYF. CDR3 nucleotides: TGTGCCAGCTCACCACCGGGGGGTCCGCAAGAGACCCAGTACTTC.

This chain uses TRBV6-1 with TRBJ1-6; D remains unclear. CDR3 length: 13 amino acids. CDR1 is MNHNS and CDR2 is SASEGT in the germline V gene. V lost 6 bases, J lost 9 bases, and 12 bases lay in between. The CDR3 nucleotides read TGTGCCAGCAGCGAGGACCCGAGTTCACCCCTCCACTTT. This codes for CASSEDPSSPLHF.

The table lists this clone with a few counts. This sequence joins TRBV6-1 and TRBJ1-2; the D gene is possibly TRBD1 (6 bases). The germline V and J ends were trimmed by 8 bases and 3 bases, with 7 bases remaining between them. This CDR3 has 11 amino acids. Germline values: CDR1 MNHNS, CDR2 SASEGT. CDR3 residues: CASGTYYGYTF. The CDR3, as DNA: TGTGCCAGCGGGACATACTATGGCTACACCTTC.

In its sample, this clone was seen a few times. This chain links TRBV7-9 with TRBJ2-3; 10 bases are a match to TRBD2. With V trimmed by 6 bases and J by 6 bases, 0 bases remained unmatched. The CDR3 contains 12 residues. The germline CDR1 and CDR2 sequences are SEHNR and FQNEAQ (reference sequence). The CDR3 region is CASRGLADTQYF. In nucleotides, the CDR3 is TGTGCCAGCAGGGGACTAGCGGATACGCAGTATTTT.

The chain carries TRBV7-2 and TRBJ1-5; 7 nucleotides align to TRBD1. Germline V gives CDR1 SGHTA, CDR2 FQGNSA. The CDR3 length is 15 residues. The junction had 5 bases not matched to a gene; V was cut back by 0 bases and J by 6 bases. The CDR3 loop is CASSLARQGGQPQHF. CDR3 coding DNA: TGTGCCAGCAGCTTAGCGCGACAGGGAGGTCAGCCCCAGCATTTT.

This chain links TRBV6-5 with TRBJ1-1; D remains unclear. The CDR3 has 13 amino acids. CDR1 and CDR2 from the germline V gene are MNHEY and SVGAGI. Trimming shortened V by 6 bases and J by 0 bases, and 8 bases separated the two germline ends. CDR3: CASRDVMNTEAFF. In nucleotides, the CDR3 is TGTGCCAGCAGGGACGTAATGAACACTGAAGCTTTCTTT.

The chain uses TRBV27 and TRBJ2-7, with 7 bases matching TRBD1. The CDR3 consists of 16 residues. Germline V gene data show CDR1 as MNHEY and CDR2 as SMNVEV (reference sequence). Trimming took 3 bases from V and 4 from J; bases not matched to a gene: 12. CDR3 loop: CASSLISRETGYEQYF. The CDR3 nucleotides are TGTGCCAGCAGTTTGATCTCGAGGGAGACAGGGTACGAGCAGTACTTC.

This clone was observed a single time. V usage is TRBV5-6 and J usage is TRBJ2-7; possibly TRBD2 for D (5 bases). The CDR3 extends over 16 amino acids. The V and J ends lost 0 bases and 3 bases respectively, with 16 bases between them. From germline, CDR1 is SGHDT and CDR2 YYEEEE. The CDR3, as DNA: TGTGCCAGCAGCTTGGGGCTACTAGGAGCCGTCTACGAGCAGTACTTC. Amino acids: CASSLGLLGAVYEQYF.

The CDR3 nucleotides read TGTGCCACCCGTGTCAGGGGCTCCTACGAGCAGTACTTC. Protein: CATRVRGSYEQYF. The genes are TRBV15 and TRBJ2-5, with a possible D match to TRBD1 (6 bases). Judging by the DNA end, TRBJ2-7 fits better; the J call may be wrong. The CDR3 has 13 residues. The germline gives CDR1 LNHNV, CDR2 YYDKDF (reference sequence).

The V call is TRBV6-6, the J call TRBJ1-2, with 10 bases identical to TRBD1. Germline V gene data show CDR1 as MNHNY and CDR2 as SVGAGI (reference sequence). The CDR3 is 15 residues long. The junction had 7 bases not matched to a gene; V was cut back by 6 bases and J by 3 bases. The CDR3 region is CASSADRGRDYGYTF. DNA for the CDR3: TGTGCCAGCAGCGCCGACAGGGGGCGAGACTATGGCTACACCTTC.

A single count supports this clone. The V and J genes are TRBV5-8 and TRBJ2-2; the match to TRBD1 covers 10 bases. CDR3 length: 16 residues. The V gene end was trimmed by 4 bases and the J gene end by 6 bases; junction bases not matched to a gene: 9. CDR1 and CDR2 (germline): SGHTS, YDEGEE. CDR3 bases: TGTGCCAGCAGCCCCGGGACAGGGGTTTTCGCCGGGGAGCTGTTTTTT. Protein: CASSPGTGVFAGELFF.

V is TRBV9 and J is TRBJ2-5; D is perhaps TRBD2 (6 bases). From germline, CDR1 is SGDLS and CDR2 YYNGEE. V was cut by 2 bases and J by 4 bases, with 15 bases left in between. The CDR3 loop spans 15 amino acids. The CDR3 DNA reads TGTGCCAGCAGCGTCACCCCCGGGGGTGGAGAGACCCAGTACTTC. Its translation: CASSVTPGGGETQYF.

V is TRBV10-3 and J is TRBJ1-2, with unresolved D. With 4 bases removed from V and 2 bases from J, the gap between germline ends came to 8 bases. Germline lookup yields CDR1 ENHRY and CDR2 SYGVKD. The CDR3 runs to 13 residues. The CDR3, as DNA: TGTGCCATCAGTGGTACCGAGAACTATGGCTACACCTTC. The encoded protein is CAISGTENYGYTF.

V and J are TRBV11-2 and TRBJ2-1; possible D gene TRBD1, 5 bases. The germline gives CDR1 SGHAT, CDR2 FQNNGV. The CDR3 runs to 14 residues. V shed 1 base and J shed 7 bases, with 11 bases lying between them. This CDR3 reads CASSLGAGRNEQFF. Here the CDR3 DNA reads TGTGCCAGCAGCTTAGGGGCAGGGCGAAATGAGCAGTTCTTC.

V and J are TRBV11-2 and TRBJ2-1; D gene uncertain. This CDR3 has 15 residues. From germline, CDR1 is SGHAT and CDR2 FQNNGV. The germline V and J ends were trimmed by 3 bases and 7 bases, with 16 bases remaining between them. The CDR3 here is CASSFIRRARNEQFF. The CDR3 DNA follows: TGTGCCAGCAGCTTCATCCGTAGGGCACGGAATGAGCAGTTCTTC.

The chain links TRBV7-2 to TRBJ1-5, with unresolved D. Germline V gene data show CDR1 as SGHTA and CDR2 as FQGNSA. The CDR3 totals 16 residues. Between the trimmed V and J ends, which lost 0 bases and 2 bases, there was a span of 11 bases. DNA of the CDR3: TGTGCCAGCAGCTTAGCTCCGGGCGCGGGCAATCAGCCCCAGCATTTT. It specifies CASSLAPGAGNQPQHF.